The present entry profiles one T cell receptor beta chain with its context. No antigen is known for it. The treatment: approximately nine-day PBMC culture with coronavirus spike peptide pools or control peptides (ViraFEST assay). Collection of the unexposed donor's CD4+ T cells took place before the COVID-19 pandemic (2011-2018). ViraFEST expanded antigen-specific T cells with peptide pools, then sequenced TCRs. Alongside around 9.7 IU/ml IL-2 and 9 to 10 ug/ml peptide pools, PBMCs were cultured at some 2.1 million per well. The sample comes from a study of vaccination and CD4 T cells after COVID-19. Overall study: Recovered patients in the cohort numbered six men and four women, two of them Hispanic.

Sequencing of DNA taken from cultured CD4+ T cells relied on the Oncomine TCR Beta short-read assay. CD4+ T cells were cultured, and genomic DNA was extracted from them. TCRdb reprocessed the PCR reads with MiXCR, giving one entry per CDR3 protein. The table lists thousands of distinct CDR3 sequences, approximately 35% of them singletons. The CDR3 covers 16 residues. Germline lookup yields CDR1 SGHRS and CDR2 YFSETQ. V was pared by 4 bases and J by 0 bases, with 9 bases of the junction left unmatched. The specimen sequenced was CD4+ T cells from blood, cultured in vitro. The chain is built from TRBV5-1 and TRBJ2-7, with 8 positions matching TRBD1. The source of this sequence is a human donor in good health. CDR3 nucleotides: TGCGCCAGCAGCAAGGGAGACAGGGGAACCTCCTACGAGCAGTACTTC. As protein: CASSKGDRGTSYEQYF.